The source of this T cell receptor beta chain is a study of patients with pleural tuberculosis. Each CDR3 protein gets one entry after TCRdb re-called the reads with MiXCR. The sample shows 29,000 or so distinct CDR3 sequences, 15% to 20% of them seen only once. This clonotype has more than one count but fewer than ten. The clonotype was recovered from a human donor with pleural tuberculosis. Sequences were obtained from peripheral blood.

The CDR3 DNA is TGTGCCAGCAGCCTATCGGCCGGGACTAGCGGGAGTAATAGACACGAGCAGTACTTC. It encodes CASSLSAGTSGSNRHEQYF. The chain couples TRBV11-2 to TRBJ2-7, with 14 bases identical to TRBD2. Per germline, CDR1 SGHAT and CDR2 FQNNGV. J lost 5 bases, V lost 5 bases, and 17 bases had no gene match. The CDR3 is made up of 19 amino acids.